Below are 7 T cell receptor beta chains sequenced from a single sample in a study of T cell responses to AZD1222 COVID-19 vaccine. Measured with immunoSEQ multiplex PCR; TCRdb has only the in-frame clones, and not every one. The table lists about 90,000 clones, 85% of them singletons. This sample comprised peripheral blood, obtained 28 days after the second AZD1222 dose. These receptors all come from an adult who received the AZD1222 COVID-19 vaccine.

This clone was recorded only once. This chain joins TRBV11-3 and TRBJ2-7, with 10 nucleotides matching TRBD2. The CDR3 is 18 amino acids. Germline V CDR1 and CDR2: SGHNT, YENEEA. The V and J ends lost 2 bases and 2 bases, in that order; junction bases with no gene match: 12. CDR3 residues: CASSLPLGGLADTYEQYF. DNA for the CDR3: TGTGCCAGCAGCTTACCCCTGGGTGGACTAGCGGACACCTACGAGCAGTACTTC.

The CDR3 protein is CASSIGLAGAGEQFF. CDR3 nucleotide sequence: TGTGCCAGTAGTATCGGGCTAGCGGGAGCAGGTGAGCAGTTCTTC. The chain recombines TRBV19 with TRBJ2-1; 10 bases are a match to TRBD2. Germline V CDR1 and CDR2: LNHDA, SQIVND (reference sequence). Germline trimming cut 3 bases from V and 9 bases from J; bases unmatched to any gene: 8. The CDR3 runs to 15 residues.

The chain links TRBV28 to TRBJ1-3, with D hard to call. The CDR3 sequence is 14 residues long. V lost 5 bases to trimming and J lost 0 bases, with 8 bases between them. From germline, CDR1 is MDHEN and CDR2 SYDVKM. The CDR3 bases are TGTGCCAGCAGTGTCGGGTACTCTGGAAACACCATATATTTT. Encoded protein: CASSVGYSGNTIYF.

The chain couples TRBV4-2 to TRBJ2-7; maybe TRBD1 (5 bases). This CDR3 has 17 amino acids. V dropped 0 bases and J dropped 2 bases, with 17 bases sitting between them. Germline V gene sequence: CDR1 LGHNA, CDR2 YNFKEQ. DNA for the CDR3: TGTGCCAGCAGCCAAGACTTTGGGAACCGACAGACCTACGAGCAGTACTTC. It codes for CASSQDFGNRQTYEQYF.

The chain employs TRBV9 and TRBJ2-1, with 11 bases fitting TRBD2. Germline V gene lookup returns CDR1 SGDLS and CDR2 YYNGEE. V dropped 2 bases and J dropped 6; count of bases not matched to a gene: 4. The CDR3 consists of 15 residues. Here the CDR3 reads CASSVSGRDGNEQFF. The CDR3 nucleotides read TGTGCCAGCAGCGTTAGCGGGAGGGATGGCAATGAGCAGTTCTTC.

The chain has TRBV5-6 and TRBJ2-3; 9 bases match TRBD2. With V trimmed by 4 bases and J by 1 base, 13 bases remained unmatched. The V gene's germline CDR1 is SGHDT and CDR2 YYEEEE. This CDR3 comprises 18 residues. CDR3 protein: CASSHHLMREGGTDTQYF. CDR3 nucleotide sequence: TGTGCCAGCAGCCACCACCTCATGCGGGAGGGAGGCACAGATACGCAGTATTTT. Filled out from reference TRBV5-6 and TRBJ2-3, the complete variable domain reads DAGVTQSPTHLIKTRGQQVTLRCSPKSGHDTVSWYQQALGQGPQFIFQYYEEEERQRGNFPDRFSGHQFPNYSSELNVNALLLGDSALYLCASSHHLMREGGTDTQYFGPGTRLTVL.

The chain uses TRBV3-1 (or the pseudogene TRBV3-2) and TRBJ2-5, with 12 bases that match TRBD2. V was pared by 4 bases and J by 5 bases, with 8 bases of the junction left unmatched. Germline V lookup: CDR1 LGHDT, CDR2 YNNKEL (reference sequence). This CDR3 contains 16 residues. DNA of the CDR3: TGTGCCAGCAGCCCCCCTAGCGGGGGGGCAGGCGAGACCCAGTACTTC. Translation gives CASSPPSGGAGETQYF.